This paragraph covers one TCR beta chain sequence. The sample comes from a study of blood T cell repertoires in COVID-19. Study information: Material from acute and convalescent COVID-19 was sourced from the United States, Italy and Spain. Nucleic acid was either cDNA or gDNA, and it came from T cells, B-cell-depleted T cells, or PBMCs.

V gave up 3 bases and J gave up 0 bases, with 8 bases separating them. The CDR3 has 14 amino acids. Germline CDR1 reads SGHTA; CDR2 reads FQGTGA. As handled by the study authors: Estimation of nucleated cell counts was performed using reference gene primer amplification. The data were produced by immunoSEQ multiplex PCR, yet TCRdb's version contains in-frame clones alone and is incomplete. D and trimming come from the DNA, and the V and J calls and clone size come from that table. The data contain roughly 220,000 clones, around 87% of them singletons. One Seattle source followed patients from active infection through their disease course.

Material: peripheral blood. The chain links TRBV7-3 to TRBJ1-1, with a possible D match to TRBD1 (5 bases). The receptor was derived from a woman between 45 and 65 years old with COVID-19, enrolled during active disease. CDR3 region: CASSFSTVNTEAFF. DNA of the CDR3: TGTGCCAGCAGCTTTTCGACAGTGAACACTGAAGCTTTCTTT. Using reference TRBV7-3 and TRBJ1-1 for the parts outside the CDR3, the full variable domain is GAGVSQTPSNKVTEKGKYVELRCDPISGHTALYWYRQSLGQGPEFLIYFQGTGAADDSGLPNDRFFAVRPEGSVSTLKIQRTERGDSAVYLCASSFSTVNTEAFFGQGTRLTVV.